The T cell receptor beta chain described here comes from a study of control samples from healthy donors and cancer patients. The table came from immunoSEQ multiplex PCR; TCRdb's copy has only in-frame clones and leaves some out. The sample lists some 65,000 clones; more than 80% were seen once. The CDR3 is 14 residues long. Trimming stripped 10 bases from V and 8 bases from J, with 21 bases between. Germline V CDR1 and CDR2: LGHDT, YNNKEL (reference sequence). The material sequenced was PBMCs. The chain has TRBV3-1 (or the pseudogene TRBV3-2) and TRBJ2-4, with D tentatively TRBD2 (5 bases). The receptor comes from a woman between 45 and 60 years old with lung cancer. CDR3 region: CAIRRPGVQDIQYF. In DNA form, the CDR3 reads TGTGCCATACGGCGACCCGGGGTTCAGGACATTCAGTACTTC.